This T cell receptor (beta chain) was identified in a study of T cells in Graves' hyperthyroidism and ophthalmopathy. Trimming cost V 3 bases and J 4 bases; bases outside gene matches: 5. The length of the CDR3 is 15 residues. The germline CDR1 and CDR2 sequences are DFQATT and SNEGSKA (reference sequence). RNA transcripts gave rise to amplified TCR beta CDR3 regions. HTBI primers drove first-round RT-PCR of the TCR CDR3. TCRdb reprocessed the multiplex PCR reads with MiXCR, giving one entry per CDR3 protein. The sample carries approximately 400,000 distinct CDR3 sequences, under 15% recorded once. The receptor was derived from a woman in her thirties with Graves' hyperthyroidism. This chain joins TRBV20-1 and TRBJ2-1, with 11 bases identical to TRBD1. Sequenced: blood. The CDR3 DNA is TGCAGTGCTAGCCTTGGACAGGGGGCGTACAATGAGCAGTTCTTC. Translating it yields CSASLGQGAYNEQFF.